A selection of T cell receptor beta chains follows, all from one sample in a study of blood T cell repertoires in COVID-19. The method was immunoSEQ multiplex PCR; TCRdb's version includes in-frame clones alone and lacks a portion of them. The sample holds roughly 43,000 clones; approximately 88% are singletons and the top ten take 15% to 17%. What was sequenced was peripheral blood. These receptors all come from a man aged 60 to 75 with active COVID-19. Both conserved end residues are part of each CDR3. A D gene is named only where the DNA matches it firmly. Expanded clones are given a class, and other clones once, few, many or no size at all.

v_gene,j_gene,len,abundance,d_gene,CDR3nt,CDR3aa
TRBV2,TRBJ2-5,14,.,TRBD2,TGTGCCAGCAGTACTAGCGGGGGTGGAGAGACCCAGTACTTC,CASSTSGGGETQYF
TRBV30,TRBJ1-3,15,once,TRBD1,TGTGCCTGGAGTCGAGGACAGGGGAGGGAAGGGACCATATATTTT,CAWSRGQGREGTIYF
TRBV13,TRBJ2-5,16,.,.,TGTGCCAGCAGAACCGCCGGGACTGGCCACCAAGAGACCCAGTACTTC,CASRTAGTGHQETQYF
TRBV6-5,TRBJ1-4,16,.,.,TGTGCCAGCAGTTACTCGTATCCGGGGTATAATGAAAAACTGTTTTTT,CASSYSYPGYNEKLFF
TRBV24-1,TRBJ2-2,15,.,TRBD1,TGTGCCACCAGTGAAACAGGGGGCGCGGCCGGGGAGCTGTTTTTT,CATSETGGAAGELFF
TRBV5-8,TRBJ2-6,16,.,.,TGTGCCAGCAGCTTGGGACAGGACTCTGGGGCCAACGTCCTGACTTTC,CASSLGQDSGANVLTF
TRBV4-1,TRBJ2-5,16,.,TRBD2,TGCGCCAGCAGCCCCTCGACTAGCGGGGGTGACTCGACCCAGTACTTC,CASSPSTSGGDSTQYF
TRBV5-1,TRBJ2-5,13,.,TRBD1,TGCGCCAGCAGCGTCGACAGGGCTGAGACCCAGTACTTC,CASSVDRAETQYF
TRBV4-3,TRBJ1-5,13,.,.,TGCGCCAGCAGCCCGCACAGGGATCAGCCCCAGCATTTT,CASSPHRDQPQHF
TRBV2,TRBJ2-7,14,.,TRBD1,TGTGCCAGCAGTGATTGGACAGGGTCTTGGGAGCAGTACTTC,CASSDWTGSWEQYF
TRBV3-1/TRBV3-2,TRBJ2-3,15,.,TRBD2,TGTGCCAGCAGCACCACTAGCGGGCCCACAGATACGCAGTATTTT,CASSTTSGPTDTQYF
TRBV29-1,TRBJ2-7,12,.,.,TGCAGCGTTCAAAGGGGATCCTACGAGCAGTACTTC,CSVQRGSYEQYF
TRBV4-2,TRBJ1-5,15,.,.,TGTGCCAGCAGCCAATCGACAGATAGCAATCAGCCCCAGCATTTT,CASSQSTDSNQPQHF
TRBV12-3/TRBV12-4,TRBJ1-4,13,.,.,TGTGCCAGCAGTTTCGTCCTTGATGAAAAACTGTTTTTT,CASSFVLDEKLFF
TRBV27,TRBJ2-6,15,.,.,TGTGCCAGCAGTACACAGGCCCCTGGGGCCAACGTCCTGACTTTC,CASSTQAPGANVLTF
TRBV3-1/TRBV3-2,TRBJ1-6,16,.,.,TGTGCCAGCAGCCAAGACCTACAGGGAAGTAATTCACCCCTCCACTTT,CASSQDLQGSNSPLHF
TRBV27,TRBJ2-7,13,.,TRBD1,TGTGCCAGCAGTACCCAGGGGGCCTGGGAGCAGTACTTC,CASSTQGAWEQYF
TRBV11-3,TRBJ2-5,16,once,TRBD2,TGTGCCAGCAGCAGGAGCGGGGGCACTCTCCAAGAGACCCAGTACTTC,CASSRSGGTLQETQYF
TRBV6-5,TRBJ2-7,13,.,TRBD1,TGTGCCAGCAGAACAGGGGGGACCTACGAGCAGTACTTC,CASRTGGTYEQYF
TRBV14,TRBJ1-4,15,.,.,TGTGCCAGCAGCCAAGATCTTATGAGGGCTGAAAAACTGTTTTTT,CASSQDLMRAEKLFF
TRBV28,TRBJ2-1,15,.,TRBD1,TGTGCCAGCAGTTTATCCTGGACAGGGACCATTGAGCAGTTCTTC,CASSLSWTGTIEQFF
TRBV11-1,TRBJ2-6,13,few,.,TGTGCCAGCAGCCGGTCTGGGGCCAACGTCCTGACTTTC,CASSRSGANVLTF
TRBV7-9,TRBJ1-5,15,.,TRBD1,TGTGCCAGCAGCTTAGGGGGACAGGGCCTTCAGCCCCAGCATTTT,CASSLGGQGLQPQHF